The table lists the clone carrying this T cell receptor beta chain with a count of one. Losses at the gene ends were 0 bases for V and 0 bases for J; bases not matched to a gene: 2. The germline V gene encodes CDR1 GTSNPN and CDR2 SVGIG (reference sequence). The CDR3 is made up of 15 amino acids. This record belongs to a study of T cell changes during pregnancy in multiple sclerosis. The protocol was immunoSEQ multiplex PCR, while the TCRdb copy is restricted to in-frame clones and leaves out a portion. The sample contains more than 65,000 clones, roughly 88% of which appear only once. The receptor was isolated from a female donor in good health, enrolled as a control in a pregnancy study. V gene TRBV30 combines with J gene TRBJ2-4; 7 bases line up with TRBD2. The sample was peripheral blood, taken after pregnancy. In nucleotides, the CDR3 is TGTGCCTGGAGTGTAGGGGAGGGAGCCAAAAACATTCAGTACTTC. Translation gives CAWSVGEGAKNIQYF.